This passage covers 5 T cell receptor beta chains from one sample sequenced in a study of cytomegalovirus exposure and HLA in healthy donors (dated by TCRdb to 2016 to 2017). The library came from the immunoSEQ multiplex PCR assay. For the multiplex PCR, a mixture combining 60 forward primers for TCR Vbeta segments and 13 reverse primers for TCR Jbeta segments was used. Not all clones reach the TCRdb copy of this immuneACCESS table, which keeps in-frame sequences only. Checked studies attribute under half of the gap to unresolved V genes and leave the rest unexplained. The sample yields about 120,000 clones; 9.5% were counted once. Around 3% of the sample is in the top ten clones. Sample: PBMCs. These receptors were taken from a man in his thirties or forties in good health and CMV-seronegative.

The chain carries TRBV29-1 and TRBJ2-5, with D tentatively TRBD1 (7 bases). The J call may be faulty, since TRBJ2-7 better matches the DNA end. This CDR3 is 13 amino acids long. Germline CDR1 reads SQVTM; CDR2 reads ANQGSEA. The CDR3 DNA reads as TGCAGCGCTAGGGGGCAGGGGGGCTACGAGCAGTACTTC. It translates to CSARGQGGYEQYF.

Comment on this clone: This sample also contains other DNA sequences that code for the same CDR3. This rearrangement joins TRBV18 to TRBJ2-7, with D tentatively TRBD2 (6 bases). Trimming stripped 6 bases from V and 2 bases from J, with 14 bases between. This CDR3 is built from 14 residues. Germline values: CDR1 KGHSH, CDR2 LQKENI. As DNA, the CDR3 is TGTGCCAGCTCCCAGGGACGGGGGACCTACGAGCAGTACTTC. It yields the protein CASSQGRGTYEQYF.

The chain recombines TRBV30 with TRBJ1-2; no clear D. V shed 3 bases and J shed 10 bases, with 12 bases lying between them. The CDR3 runs to 11 residues. Germline CDR1 and CDR2: GTSNPN and SVGIG (reference sequence). DNA for the CDR3: TGTGCCTGGAGGGAAACTAGCGACTACACCTTC. Its protein is CAWRETSDYTF.

CDR3 DNA: TGTGCCAGCAGCTTAGAGGGTAGCGGCAATCAGCCCCAGCATTTT. It codes for CASSLEGSGNQPQHF. This chain joins TRBV7-2 and TRBJ1-5; D gene unclear. Germline CDR1 reads SGHTA; CDR2 reads FQGNSA. Trimming shortened V by 1 base and J by 2 bases, and 9 bases separated the two germline ends. The CDR3 contains 15 residues.

V usage is TRBV15 and J usage is TRBJ2-7, with 11 bases identical to TRBD1. J was trimmed by 3 bases and V by 1 base; bases with no gene match: 5. The CDR3 is 16 amino acids. In germline, CDR1 is LNHNV, CDR2 YYDKDF (reference sequence). For the CDR3, the DNA is TGTGCCACCAGCAGAGCACCGGGACAGGGGGACTACGAGCAGTACTTC. It yields the protein CATSRAPGQGDYEQYF.